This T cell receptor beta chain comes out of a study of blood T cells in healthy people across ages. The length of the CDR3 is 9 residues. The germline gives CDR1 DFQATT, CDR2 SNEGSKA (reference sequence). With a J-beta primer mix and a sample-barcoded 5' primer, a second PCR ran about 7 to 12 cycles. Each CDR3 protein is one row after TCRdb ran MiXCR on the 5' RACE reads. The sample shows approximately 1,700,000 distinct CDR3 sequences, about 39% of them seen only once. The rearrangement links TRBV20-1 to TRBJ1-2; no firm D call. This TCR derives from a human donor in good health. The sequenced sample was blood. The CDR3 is CLPRGYYTF. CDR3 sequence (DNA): TGCCTCCCCAGAGGTTACTACACCTTC.